This TCR beta chain was sequenced during a study of blood T cells in healthy people across ages. Primers used in a second PCR of about 6 to 11 cycles were a sample-barcoded 5' primer and a J-beta primer mix. Each CDR3 protein gets one entry after TCRdb re-called the 5' RACE reads with MiXCR. The data show nearly 800,000 distinct CDR3 sequences, roughly 56% seen once. The CDR3 length is 16 residues. V gave up 2 bases and J gave up 7 bases; unmatched junction bases: 6. CDR1 is MNHEY and CDR2 is SMNVEV in the germline V gene (reference sequence). The sequenced sample was blood. The source is a man aged 35-49 years in good health. This rearrangement joins TRBV27 to TRBJ2-1, with 12 positions matching TRBD1. The CDR3 loop reads CASSLPAGQGANEQFF. CDR3 DNA: TGTGCCAGCAGTTTACCGGCGGGACAGGGGGCAAATGAGCAGTTCTTC.